This T cell receptor beta chain appears in the sequencing data of a study of T cell responses to AZD1222 COVID-19 vaccine. The study, taken as a whole, reports: Mostly white British, mostly female donors; authors suggested clonal diversity may be underestimated. At baseline, just a handful of AZD1222 recipients tested seropositive.

This table comes from immunoSEQ multiplex PCR, and its TCRdb copy is limited to in-frame clones, with some not included. The repertoire holds roughly 50,000 clones, about 88% seen once, with roughly 5.2% in the top ten. Germline V lookup: CDR1 LGHDT, CDR2 YNNKEL (reference sequence). The CDR3 runs to 17 residues. V shed 1 base and J 5 bases; nucleotides not matched to a gene: 8. Regarding this clone: Its antigen is as yet unknown.

This sequence joins TRBV3-1 (or the pseudogene TRBV3-2) and TRBJ2-5; 12 nucleotides match TRBD1. Sequencing was performed on peripheral blood, taken 28 days after the second AZD1222 dose. This receptor was taken from an adult who received the AZD1222 COVID-19 vaccine. The DNA of the CDR3 is TGTGCCAGCAGCCAAGGTCCGGGACAGGGGGCCCGGGAGACCCAGTACTTC. Translation gives CASSQGPGQGARETQYF.